These 25 T cell receptor beta chains came from one sample sequenced in a study of CD8+ T cells in alopecia areata. In each case, RNA was isolated and then reverse transcribed into cDNA as the sequencing template. Some clones are missing from TCRdb's copy, which holds only in-frame ones; the method was immunoSEQ multiplex PCR. The table shows 150,000 to 200,000 clones, with roughly 60% occurring only once. Treatment given: oral pan-JAK inhibitor, 5-10 mg twice daily. Sequences were derived from CD4+ T cells sorted from blood, sampled at week 24, from a patient treated with tofacitinib. The receptors were sampled from a human donor with alopecia areata.

The V call is TRBV9, the J call TRBJ2-3; no clear D gene. The CDR3 sequence is 15 residues long. The V gene's germline CDR1 is SGDLS and CDR2 YYNGEE. Trimming shortened V by 0 bases and J by 4 bases, and 12 bases separated the two germline ends. The CDR3 DNA reads as TGTGCCAGCAGCGTAGCCCCCAACGAGGCAGATACGCAGTATTTT. Protein product: CASSVAPNEADTQYF.

The chain links TRBV7-9 to TRBJ1-1, with D maybe TRBD1 (5 bases). The CDR3 is made up of 16 amino acids. The V end lost 0 bases, the J end lost 3 bases, and 14 bases lay between the germline ends. In germline, CDR1 is SEHNR, CDR2 FQNEAQ (reference sequence). CDR3 residues: CASSLALGRGDTEAFF. CDR3 nucleotides: TGTGCCAGCAGCTTAGCGTTAGGACGAGGGGACACTGAAGCTTTCTTT.

This clone turned up a few times. The CDR3 is CSYRQALLETQYF. DNA for the CDR3: TGCAGCTACAGACAGGCCCTTTTGGAGACCCAGTACTTC. The rearrangement links TRBV29-1 to TRBJ2-5, with D perhaps matching TRBD1 (6 bases). The length of the CDR3 is 13 residues. CDR1 is SQVTM and CDR2 is ANQGSEA in the germline V gene. V was pared by 8 bases and J by 5 bases, with 18 bases between.

V is TRBV30 and J is TRBJ1-6, with a possible D match to TRBD1 (5 bases). V gave up 7 bases and J gave up 5 bases, with 12 bases separating them. The CDR3 runs 13 residues. Germline V lookup: CDR1 GTSNPN, CDR2 SVGIG (reference sequence). DNA of the CDR3: TGTGCCTCACAGCTAGGGGATAATTCACCCCTCCACTTT. It codes for CASQLGDNSPLHF.

This sequence joins TRBV4-1 and TRBJ2-1, with 8 bases fitting TRBD2. This CDR3 region has 15 residues. Germline CDR1 MGHRA, CDR2 YSYEKL. The junction had 12 bases not matched to a gene; V was cut back by 0 bases and J by 14 bases. The CDR3 spells CASSQETAGASLKFF. The CDR3 DNA is TGCGCCAGCAGCCAAGAAACAGCGGGGGCGTCCTTAAAGTTCTTC.

The CDR3 is CSVESGNTEAFF. CDR3 DNA: TGCAGCGTTGAATCCGGAAACACTGAAGCTTTCTTT. The chain has TRBV29-1 and TRBJ1-1; D call uncertain. The ends were cut back, 2 bases at V and 2 bases at J, with 6 bases in the middle. CDR1 and CDR2 (germline): SQVTM, ANQGSEA. This CDR3 has 12 residues.

This clone was detected once. In the same sample, other DNA sequences code for this CDR3. V and J are TRBV30 and TRBJ1-1; 8 bases align to TRBD1. Germline assignment: CDR1 GTSNPN and CDR2 SVGIG (reference sequence). Trimming cost V 5 bases and J 1 base; bases outside gene matches: 3. CDR3 length: 13 amino acids. This CDR3 reads CAWSGQANTEAFF. As DNA, the CDR3 is TGTGCCTGGTCGGGACAGGCGAACACTGAAGCTTTCTTT. Full variable domain (remainder filled in from reference TRBV30 and TRBJ1-1): SQTIHQWPATLVQPVGSPLSLECTVEGTSNPNLYWYRQAAGRGLQLLFYSVGIGQISSEVPQNLSASRPQDRQFILSSKKLLLSDSGFYLCAWSGQANTEAFFGQGTRLTVV.

The rearrangement joins TRBV4-2 to TRBJ2-6; a weak D match, TRBD2 (6 bases). The germline V gene encodes CDR1 LGHNA and CDR2 YNFKEQ. The CDR3 extends over 17 amino acids. Trimming took off 1 base at V and 1 base at J, with 11 bases between the two ends. Here the CDR3 DNA reads TGTGCCAGCAGCCAAGGTGGGGGGAGGTCTGGGGCCAACGTCCTGACTTTC. This codes for CASSQGGGRSGANVLTF.

This clone was recorded a few times. The chain uses TRBV4-2 and TRBJ2-7; tentative D call: TRBD2 (6 bases). Germline CDR1 reads LGHNA; CDR2 reads YNFKEQ. Trimming stripped 0 bases from V and 4 bases from J, with 7 bases between. The CDR3 is made up of 13 amino acids. As DNA, the CDR3 is TGTGCCAGCAGCCAAGAGGGGGGATACGAGCAGTACTTC. It is translated as CASSQEGGYEQYF.

This clone was seen a handful of times. This chain links TRBV5-1 with TRBJ1-6; weak D call: TRBD1 (5 bases). The CDR3 is 15 amino acids. V was shortened by 3 bases and J by 5 bases, with 12 bases between the two germline ends. In germline, CDR1 is SGHRS, CDR2 YFSETQ. CDR3 residues: CASSSDRDDNSPLHF. The CDR3 DNA is TGCGCCAGCAGCTCCGACAGAGACGATAATTCACCCCTCCACTTT.

This clone has only a few counts. V gene TRBV7-9 combines with J gene TRBJ1-1, with D possibly TRBD1 on 5 matching bases. From germline, CDR1 is SEHNR and CDR2 FQNEAQ (reference sequence). Trimming shortened V by 3 bases and J by 5 bases, and 10 bases separated the two germline ends. This CDR3 contains 13 residues. Here the CDR3 reads CASSFGGVTEAFF. The CDR3 DNA is TGTGCCAGCAGCTTCGGGGGAGTGACTGAAGCTTTCTTT.

The rearrangement links TRBV5-1 to TRBJ1-1; D not certain. CDR1 SGHRS and CDR2 YFSETQ come from the germline V gene. The CDR3 length is 14 residues. V was trimmed by 0 bases and J by 4 bases, leaving 10 bases between them. The DNA of the CDR3 is TGCGCCAGCAGCTTGGAGTCGGGGAGCACTGAAGCTTTCTTT. This sequence encodes CASSLESGSTEAFF.

The genes are TRBV4-1 and TRBJ2-1, with 9 positions matching TRBD1. Germline assignment: CDR1 MGHRA and CDR2 YSYEKL. The length of the CDR3 is 14 residues. V lost 8 bases and J lost 2; bases outside the gene matches: 4. CDR3 sequence (DNA): TGCGCCAGCGGGGGGGACAGGGCCTACAATGAGCAGTTCTTC. Amino acids: CASGGDRAYNEQFF.

The genes are TRBV30 and TRBJ2-3, with no clear D. Trimming pared 0 bases from V and 6 bases from J, leaving 4 bases between. This CDR3 is built from 11 residues. CDR1 GTSNPN and CDR2 SVGIG come from the germline V gene (reference sequence). The CDR3 DNA follows: TGTGCCTGGAGTGTAGAGGATACGCAGTATTTT. Its translation: CAWSVEDTQYF.

V usage is TRBV29-1 and J usage is TRBJ2-7; D ambiguous. Looked up from germline, CDR1 is SQVTM and CDR2 is ANQGSEA. The CDR3 consists of 11 residues. V shed 4 bases and J shed 3 bases, with 7 bases lying between them. CDR3 in amino acids: CSVGNRYEQYF. DNA of the CDR3: TGCAGCGTTGGTAATCGCTACGAGCAGTACTTC.

V is TRBV6-5 and J is TRBJ2-2; 8 bases are a match to TRBD1. The CDR3 is made up of 15 amino acids. Germline V gene data show CDR1 as MNHEY and CDR2 as SVGAGI. With 7 bases clipped from V and 2 bases from J, the junction kept 6 bases outside the gene matches. CDR3: CASNLDRGNTGELFF. The CDR3 DNA reads TGTGCCAGCAACCTCGACAGGGGAAACACCGGGGAGCTGTTTTTT.

This chain links TRBV29-1 with TRBJ2-1, with D maybe TRBD1 (5 bases). Germline V gene lookup returns CDR1 SQVTM and CDR2 ANQGSEA. The CDR3 extends over 12 amino acids. V lost 3 bases, J lost 6 bases, and 9 bases lay in between. CDR3 protein: CSVDQQVNEQFF. The CDR3 DNA sequence: TGCAGCGTTGACCAACAGGTCAATGAGCAGTTCTTC.

This clone turned up a few times. This chain uses TRBV30 with TRBJ1-4; tentative D call: TRBD1 (5 bases). CDR1 and CDR2 (germline): GTSNPN, SVGIG (reference sequence). The germline V and J ends were trimmed by 2 bases and 8 bases, with 15 bases remaining between them. The CDR3 totals 14 residues. CDR3 amino acids: CAWSSRGAWEKLFF. The CDR3 region has the DNA TGTGCCTGGAGTTCCCGAGGGGCCTGGGAAAAACTGTTTTTT. The complete variable domain, with remaining parts taken from reference TRBV30 and TRBJ1-4, reads SQTIHQWPATLVQPVGSPLSLECTVEGTSNPNLYWYRQAAGRGLQLLFYSVGIGQISSEVPQNLSASRPQDRQFILSSKKLLLSDSGFYLCAWSSRGAWEKLFFGSGTQLSVL.

The chain recombines TRBV30 with TRBJ1-3; maybe TRBD1 (5 bases). CDR1 GTSNPN and CDR2 SVGIG come from the germline V gene (reference sequence). V lost 4 bases, J lost 4 bases, and 11 bases lay in between. The CDR3 is 13 residues long. This chain's CDR3 is CAWTRGDGNTIYF. CDR3 nucleotide sequence: TGTGCCTGGACGCGGGGGGACGGAAACACCATATATTTT.

The chain has TRBV5-6 and TRBJ1-2, with no clear D. CDR1 and CDR2 (germline): SGHDT, YYEEEE. V was trimmed by 6 bases and J by 4 bases, leaving 10 bases between them. The CDR3 is 12 residues long. Written as DNA, the CDR3 is TGTGCCAGCAACATTGCTGGCTATGGCTACACCTTC. Its translation is CASNIAGYGYTF. Supplemented by reference TRBV5-6 and TRBJ1-2, the full variable domain reads DAGVTQSPTHLIKTRGQQVTLRCSPKSGHDTVSWYQQALGQGPQFIFQYYEEEERQRGNFPDRFSGHQFPNYSSELNVNALLLGDSALYLCASNIAGYGYTFGSGTRLTVV.

The V call is TRBV2, the J call TRBJ2-3; D is ambiguous. V lost 6 bases, J lost 6 bases, and 19 bases lay in between. The CDR3 runs to 15 residues. Looked up from germline, CDR1 is SNHLY and CDR2 is FYNNEI. The CDR3 is CASSESSWSQDTQYF. The CDR3 DNA is TGTGCCAGCAGCGAGTCTAGTTGGTCCCAGGATACGCAGTATTTT.

The chain carries TRBV18 and TRBJ2-1; D remains ambiguous. V lost 2 bases to trimming and J lost 10 bases, with 9 bases between them. The CDR3 loop spans 12 amino acids. The germline V gene has CDR1 KGHSH and CDR2 LQKENI. The CDR3 DNA follows: TGTGCCAGCTCACCAAGGGCGGACGAGCAGTTCTTC. Residues: CASSPRADEQFF.

V usage is TRBV5-1 and J usage is TRBJ1-1; TRBD1 aligns across 8 bases. Trimming cost V 4 bases and J 5 bases; bases outside gene matches: 16. CDR3 length equals 17 residues. The V gene's germline CDR1 is SGHRS and CDR2 YFSETQ. The CDR3 here is CASSGWAGGLSVTEAFF. CDR3 DNA: TGCGCCAGCAGCGGGTGGGCAGGGGGCTTGAGTGTGACTGAAGCTTTCTTT. The full variable domain, completed using reference TRBV5-1 and TRBJ1-1, is KAGVTQTPRYLIKTRGQQVTLSCSPISGHRSVSWYQQTPGQGLQFLFEYFSETQRNKGNFPGRFSGRQFSNSRSEMNVSTLELGDSALYLCASSGWAGGLSVTEAFFGQGTRLTVV.

The chain links TRBV30 to TRBJ1-6; TRBD1 aligns across 7 bases. The germline V gene has CDR1 GTSNPN and CDR2 SVGIG (reference sequence). Trimming cost V 3 bases and J 8 bases; bases outside gene matches: 10. The CDR3 has 15 amino acids. In DNA form, the CDR3 reads TGTGCCTGGAGGGACATACAGGGGTGGGATTCACCCCTCCACTTT. This translates into CAWRDIQGWDSPLHF.

The chain carries TRBV29-1 and TRBJ1-1; D is undetermined. The V and J ends lost 5 bases and 1 base respectively, with 8 bases between them. This CDR3 is 12 amino acids long. CDR1 and CDR2 (germline): SQVTM, ANQGSEA. CDR3 coding DNA: TGCAGCGTTAGAGCAGAGAACACTGAAGCTTTCTTT. Translation: CSVRAENTEAFF.